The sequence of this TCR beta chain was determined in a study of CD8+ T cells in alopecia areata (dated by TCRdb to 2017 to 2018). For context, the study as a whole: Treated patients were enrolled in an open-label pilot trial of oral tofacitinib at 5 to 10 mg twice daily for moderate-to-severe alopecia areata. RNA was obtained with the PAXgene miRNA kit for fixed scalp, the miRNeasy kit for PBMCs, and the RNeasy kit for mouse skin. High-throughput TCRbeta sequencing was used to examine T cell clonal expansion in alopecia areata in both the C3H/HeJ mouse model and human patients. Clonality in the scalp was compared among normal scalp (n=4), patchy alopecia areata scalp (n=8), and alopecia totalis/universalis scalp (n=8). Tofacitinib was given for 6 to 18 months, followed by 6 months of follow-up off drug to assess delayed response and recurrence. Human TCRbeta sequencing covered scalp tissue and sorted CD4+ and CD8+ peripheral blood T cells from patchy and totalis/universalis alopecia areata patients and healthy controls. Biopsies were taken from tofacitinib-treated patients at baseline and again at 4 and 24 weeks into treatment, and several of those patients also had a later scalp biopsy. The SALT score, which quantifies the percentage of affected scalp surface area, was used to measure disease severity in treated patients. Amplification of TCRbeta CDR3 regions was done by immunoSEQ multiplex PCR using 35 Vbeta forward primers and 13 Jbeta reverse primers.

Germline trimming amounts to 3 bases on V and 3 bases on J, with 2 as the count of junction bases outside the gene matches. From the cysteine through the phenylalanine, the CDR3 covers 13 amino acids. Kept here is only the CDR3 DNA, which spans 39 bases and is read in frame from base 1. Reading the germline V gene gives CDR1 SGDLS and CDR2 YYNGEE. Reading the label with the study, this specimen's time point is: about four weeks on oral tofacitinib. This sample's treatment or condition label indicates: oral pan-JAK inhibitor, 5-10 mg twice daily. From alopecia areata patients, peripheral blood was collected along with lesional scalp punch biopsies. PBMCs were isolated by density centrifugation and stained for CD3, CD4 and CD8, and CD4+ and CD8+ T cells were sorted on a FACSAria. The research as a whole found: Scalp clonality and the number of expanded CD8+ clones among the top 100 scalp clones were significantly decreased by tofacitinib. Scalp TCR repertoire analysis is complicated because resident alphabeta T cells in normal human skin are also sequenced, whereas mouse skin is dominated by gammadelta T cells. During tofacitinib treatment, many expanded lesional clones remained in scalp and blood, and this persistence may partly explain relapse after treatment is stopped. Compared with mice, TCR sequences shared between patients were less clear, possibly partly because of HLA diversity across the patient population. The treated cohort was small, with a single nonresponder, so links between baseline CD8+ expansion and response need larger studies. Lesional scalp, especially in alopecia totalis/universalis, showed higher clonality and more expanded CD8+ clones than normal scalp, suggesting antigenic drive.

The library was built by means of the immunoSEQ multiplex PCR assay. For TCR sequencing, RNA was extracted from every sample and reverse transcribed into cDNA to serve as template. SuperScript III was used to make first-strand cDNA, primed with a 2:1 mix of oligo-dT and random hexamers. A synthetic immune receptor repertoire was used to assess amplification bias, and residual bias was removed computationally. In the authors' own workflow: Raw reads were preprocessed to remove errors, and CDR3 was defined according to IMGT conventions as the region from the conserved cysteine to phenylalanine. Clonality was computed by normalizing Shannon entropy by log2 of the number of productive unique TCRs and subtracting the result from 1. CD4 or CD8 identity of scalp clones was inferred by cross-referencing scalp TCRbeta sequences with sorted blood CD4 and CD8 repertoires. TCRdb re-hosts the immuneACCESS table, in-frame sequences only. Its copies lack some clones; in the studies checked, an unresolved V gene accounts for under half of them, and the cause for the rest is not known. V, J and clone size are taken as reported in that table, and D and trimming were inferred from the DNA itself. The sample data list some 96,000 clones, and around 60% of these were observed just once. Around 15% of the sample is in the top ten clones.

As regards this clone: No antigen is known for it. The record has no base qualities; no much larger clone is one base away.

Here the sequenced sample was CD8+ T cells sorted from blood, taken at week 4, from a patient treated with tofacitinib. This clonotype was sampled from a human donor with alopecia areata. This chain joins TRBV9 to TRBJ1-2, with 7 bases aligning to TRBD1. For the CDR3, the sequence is CASSAGQDYGYTF. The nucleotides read TGTGCCAGCAGCGCCGGACAGGACTATGGCTACACCTTC.